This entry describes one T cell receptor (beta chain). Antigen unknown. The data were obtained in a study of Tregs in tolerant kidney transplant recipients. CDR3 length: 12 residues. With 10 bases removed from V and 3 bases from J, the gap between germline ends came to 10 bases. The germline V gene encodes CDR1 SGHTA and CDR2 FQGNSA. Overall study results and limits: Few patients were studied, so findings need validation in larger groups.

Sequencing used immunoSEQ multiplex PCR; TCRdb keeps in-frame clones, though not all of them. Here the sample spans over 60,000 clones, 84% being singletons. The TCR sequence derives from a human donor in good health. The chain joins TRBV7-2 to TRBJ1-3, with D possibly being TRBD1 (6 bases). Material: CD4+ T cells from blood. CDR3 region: CATGEVGNTIYF. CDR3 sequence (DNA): TGTGCCACAGGGGAGGTTGGAAACACCATATATTTT.